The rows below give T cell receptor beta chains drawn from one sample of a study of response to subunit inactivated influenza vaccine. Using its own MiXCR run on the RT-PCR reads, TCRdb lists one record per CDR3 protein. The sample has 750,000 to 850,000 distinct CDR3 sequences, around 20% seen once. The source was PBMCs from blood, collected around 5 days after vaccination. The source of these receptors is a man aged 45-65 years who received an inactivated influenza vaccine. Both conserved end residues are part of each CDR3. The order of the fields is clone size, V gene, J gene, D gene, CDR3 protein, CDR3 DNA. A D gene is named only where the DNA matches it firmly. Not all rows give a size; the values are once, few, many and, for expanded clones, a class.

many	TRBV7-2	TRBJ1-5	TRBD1	CASSPSGSGGQPQHF	TGTGCCAGCAGCCCGTCGGGGTCAGGGGGGCAGCCCCAGCATTTT
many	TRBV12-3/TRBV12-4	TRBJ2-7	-	CASSDSYYEQYF	TGTGCCAGCAGCGACAGTTACTACGAGCAGTACTTC
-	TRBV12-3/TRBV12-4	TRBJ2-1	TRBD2	CASRRTSGYNEQFF	TGTGCCAGCAGACGGACTAGCGGCTACAATGAGCAGTTCTTC
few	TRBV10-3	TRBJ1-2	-	CAISESGYGYTF	TGTGCCATCAGTGAGTCGGGATATGGCTACACCTTC
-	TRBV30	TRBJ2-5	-	CAWSGGLGETQYF	TGTGCCTGGAGTGGGGGTTTGGGAGAGACCCAGTACTTC
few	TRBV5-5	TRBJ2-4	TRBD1	CASSSTGVIQYF	TGTGCCAGCAGCTCCACAGGGGTTATCCAGTACTTC
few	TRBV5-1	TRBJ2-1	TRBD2	CASSHFSGGPNEQFF	TGCGCCAGCAGCCACTTTAGCGGGGGTCCCAATGAGCAGTTCTTC
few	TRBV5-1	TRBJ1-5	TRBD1	CASSIGTDNQPQHF	TGCGCCAGCAGCATAGGGACAGACAATCAGCCCCAGCATTTT
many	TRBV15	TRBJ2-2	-	CATSRGLGGELFF	TGTGCCACCAGCAGAGGGTTGGGCGGGGAGCTGTTTTTT
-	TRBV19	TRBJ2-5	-	CASSISLIEKETQYF	TGTGCCAGTAGTATTTCGTTAATAGAAAAAGAGACCCAGTACTTC
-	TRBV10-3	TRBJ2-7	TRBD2	CAISDILSASGSGYEQYF	TGTGCCATCAGTGACATTTTATCGGCTAGCGGGAGTGGTTACGAGCAGTACTTC
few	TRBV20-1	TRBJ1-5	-	CSAADHRDDQPQHF	TGCAGTGCTGCTGACCACAGGGATGATCAGCCCCAGCATTTT
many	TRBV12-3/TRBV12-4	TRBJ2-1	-	CASSHGTIPRFF	TGTGCCAGCAGTCATGGAACCATCCCTCGGTTCTTC
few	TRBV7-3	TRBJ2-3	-	CASSLIGGRTTDTQYF	TGTGCCAGCAGCTTAATAGGGGGGAGAACCACAGATACGCAGTATTTT
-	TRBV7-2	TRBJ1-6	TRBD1	CASSLGQGDWSPLHF	TGTGCCAGCAGCTTAGGGCAGGGGGATTGGTCACCCCTCCACTTT
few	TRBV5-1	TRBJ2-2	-	CASSLNGEPGTGELFF	TGCGCCAGCAGCTTGAATGGGGAACCCGGCACCGGGGAGCTGTTTTTT
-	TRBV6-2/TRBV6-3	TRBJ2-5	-	CASSWTAGVKTQYF	TGTGCCAGCAGCTGGACGGCGGGTGTAAAGACCCAGTACTTC
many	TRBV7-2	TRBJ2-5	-	CASSFNGRRETQYF	TGTGCCAGCAGCTTTAATGGGCGCAGGGAGACCCAGTACTTC
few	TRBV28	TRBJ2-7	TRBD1	CASSLYGTVNEQYF	TGTGCCAGCAGTTTATACGGGACAGTCAACGAGCAGTACTTC
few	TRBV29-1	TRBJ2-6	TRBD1	CSVSSGTGPGANVLTF	TGCAGCGTTTCCTCCGGGACAGGACCCGGGGCCAACGTCCTGACTTTC
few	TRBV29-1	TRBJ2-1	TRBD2	CSVTGTSPYNEQFF	TGCAGCGTCACCGGGACTAGCCCCTACAATGAGCAGTTCTTC
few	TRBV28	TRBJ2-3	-	CASSLSGPRVQYF	TGTGCCAGCAGTTTATCTGGACCTAGGGTGCAGTATTTT
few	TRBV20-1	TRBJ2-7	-	CSAREAASSYEQYF	TGCAGTGCTAGGGAGGCCGCGAGCTCCTACGAGCAGTACTTC
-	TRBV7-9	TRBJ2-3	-	CASRDDWANTDTQYF	TGTGCCAGCAGGGACGACTGGGCTAACACAGATACGCAGTATTTT
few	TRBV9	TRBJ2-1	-	CASSVGAESYEQFF	TGTGCCAGCAGCGTGGGGGCGGAAAGCTATGAGCAGTTCTTC
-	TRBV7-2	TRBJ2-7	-	CASSGGRGTAYEQYF	TGTGCCAGCAGCGGAGGGAGGGGGACAGCCTACGAGCAGTACTTC
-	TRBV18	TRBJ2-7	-	CASSPVSDTPYEQYF	TGTGCCAGCTCACCGGTGAGTGACACCCCCTACGAGCAGTACTTC
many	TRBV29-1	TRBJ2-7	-	CSVWDGQRDEQYF	TGCAGCGTGTGGGACGGCCAAAGGGACGAGCAGTACTTC
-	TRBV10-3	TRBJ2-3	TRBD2	CAIKPGLAVSDTQYF	TGTGCCATCAAACCGGGACTAGCGGTTTCAGATACGCAGTATTTT
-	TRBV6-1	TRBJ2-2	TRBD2	CASRPTLAGVTGELFF	TGTGCCAGCAGGCCCACGCTAGCGGGGGTCACCGGGGAGCTGTTTTTT
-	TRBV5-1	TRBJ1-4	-	CASSSDGQTNEKLFF	TGCGCCAGCAGCTCGGATGGACAGACTAATGAAAAACTGTTTTTT
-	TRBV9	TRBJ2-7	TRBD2	CASSPDGAGVGDEQYF	TGTGCCAGCAGCCCAGACGGAGCGGGAGTCGGCGACGAGCAGTACTTC
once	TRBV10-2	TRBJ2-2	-	CASAYAGSGELFF	TGCGCCAGCGCGTACGCAGGGTCCGGGGAGCTGTTTTTT
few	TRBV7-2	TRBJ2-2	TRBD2	CASTPLASGGGELFF	TGTGCCAGCACCCCTTTGGCTAGCGGGGGCGGGGAGCTGTTTTTT
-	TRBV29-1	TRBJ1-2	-	CSVARGATPAF	-
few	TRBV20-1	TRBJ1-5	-	CSASPGSVGQPQHF	TGCAGTGCTTCCCCAGGGAGTGTAGGTCAGCCCCAGCATTTT
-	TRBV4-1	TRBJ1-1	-	CASTKKNNLNTEAFF	TGCGCCAGCACCAAAAAGAACAATCTGAACACTGAAGCTTTCTTT
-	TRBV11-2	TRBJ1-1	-	CASSLEPARAEAFF	TGTGCCAGCAGCTTAGAACCGGCCCGGGCTGAAGCTTTCTTT
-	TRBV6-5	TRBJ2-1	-	CASSYDRGASEQFF	TGTGCCAGCAGTTACGATCGGGGGGCCTCTGAGCAGTTCTTC
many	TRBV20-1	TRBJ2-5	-	CSETGGTQETQYF	TGCAGTGAGACGGGTGGAACCCAAGAGACCCAGTACTTC
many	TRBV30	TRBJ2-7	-	CAWSDKLAYEQYF	TGTGCCTGGAGTGATAAACTGGCCTACGAGCAGTACTTC
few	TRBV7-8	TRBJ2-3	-	CASSLARVRQGGPTDTQYF	TGTGCCAGCAGCTTAGCGAGGGTGAGGCAGGGGGGCCCCACAGATACGCAGTATTTT
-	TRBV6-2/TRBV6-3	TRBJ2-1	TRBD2	CASSYRLAGRFGEQFF	TGTGCCAGCAGTTACCGGCTAGCGGGAAGGTTCGGTGAGCAGTTCTTC
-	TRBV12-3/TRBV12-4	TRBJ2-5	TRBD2	CASSSSSGDMAQYF	TGTGCCAGCAGTTCGTCTAGCGGGGACATGGCCCAGTACTTC
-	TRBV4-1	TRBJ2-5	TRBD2	CASSQAPRTSGGRRETQYF	TGCGCCAGCAGCCAAGCACCCCGGACTAGCGGGGGGAGAAGGGAGACCCAGTACTTC
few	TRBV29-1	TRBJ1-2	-	CSVEDAGTRGGYTF	TGCAGCGTTGAAGATGCAGGGACCCGCGGGGGCTACACCTTC
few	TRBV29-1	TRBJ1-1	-	CSVVSPEAFF	TGCAGCGTTGTTTCCCCTGAAGCTTTCTTT
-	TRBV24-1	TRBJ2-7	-	CATSDFAGNYEQYF	TGTGCCACCAGTGATTTTGCGGGAAACTACGAGCAGTACTTC
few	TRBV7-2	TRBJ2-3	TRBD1	CASSSGWTGKLGTQYF	TGTGCCAGCAGCTCCGGGTGGACAGGGAAGTTGGGTACGCAGTATTTT
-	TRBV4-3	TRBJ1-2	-	CASSLGATYGYTF	TGCGCCAGCAGCCTTGGGGCCACGTATGGCTACACCTTC
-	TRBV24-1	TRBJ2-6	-	CATSESKSSGANVLTF	TGTGCCACCAGTGAATCGAAGAGCTCTGGGGCCAACGTCCTGACTTTC
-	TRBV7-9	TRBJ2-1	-	CASSLVTGSYNEQFF	TGTGCCAGCAGCTTAGTTACAGGGTCCTACAATGAGCAGTTCTTC
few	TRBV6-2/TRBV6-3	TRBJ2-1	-	CASKLRSGAYNEQFF	TGTGCCAGCAAGTTAAGAAGCGGTGCCTACAATGAGCAGTTCTTC